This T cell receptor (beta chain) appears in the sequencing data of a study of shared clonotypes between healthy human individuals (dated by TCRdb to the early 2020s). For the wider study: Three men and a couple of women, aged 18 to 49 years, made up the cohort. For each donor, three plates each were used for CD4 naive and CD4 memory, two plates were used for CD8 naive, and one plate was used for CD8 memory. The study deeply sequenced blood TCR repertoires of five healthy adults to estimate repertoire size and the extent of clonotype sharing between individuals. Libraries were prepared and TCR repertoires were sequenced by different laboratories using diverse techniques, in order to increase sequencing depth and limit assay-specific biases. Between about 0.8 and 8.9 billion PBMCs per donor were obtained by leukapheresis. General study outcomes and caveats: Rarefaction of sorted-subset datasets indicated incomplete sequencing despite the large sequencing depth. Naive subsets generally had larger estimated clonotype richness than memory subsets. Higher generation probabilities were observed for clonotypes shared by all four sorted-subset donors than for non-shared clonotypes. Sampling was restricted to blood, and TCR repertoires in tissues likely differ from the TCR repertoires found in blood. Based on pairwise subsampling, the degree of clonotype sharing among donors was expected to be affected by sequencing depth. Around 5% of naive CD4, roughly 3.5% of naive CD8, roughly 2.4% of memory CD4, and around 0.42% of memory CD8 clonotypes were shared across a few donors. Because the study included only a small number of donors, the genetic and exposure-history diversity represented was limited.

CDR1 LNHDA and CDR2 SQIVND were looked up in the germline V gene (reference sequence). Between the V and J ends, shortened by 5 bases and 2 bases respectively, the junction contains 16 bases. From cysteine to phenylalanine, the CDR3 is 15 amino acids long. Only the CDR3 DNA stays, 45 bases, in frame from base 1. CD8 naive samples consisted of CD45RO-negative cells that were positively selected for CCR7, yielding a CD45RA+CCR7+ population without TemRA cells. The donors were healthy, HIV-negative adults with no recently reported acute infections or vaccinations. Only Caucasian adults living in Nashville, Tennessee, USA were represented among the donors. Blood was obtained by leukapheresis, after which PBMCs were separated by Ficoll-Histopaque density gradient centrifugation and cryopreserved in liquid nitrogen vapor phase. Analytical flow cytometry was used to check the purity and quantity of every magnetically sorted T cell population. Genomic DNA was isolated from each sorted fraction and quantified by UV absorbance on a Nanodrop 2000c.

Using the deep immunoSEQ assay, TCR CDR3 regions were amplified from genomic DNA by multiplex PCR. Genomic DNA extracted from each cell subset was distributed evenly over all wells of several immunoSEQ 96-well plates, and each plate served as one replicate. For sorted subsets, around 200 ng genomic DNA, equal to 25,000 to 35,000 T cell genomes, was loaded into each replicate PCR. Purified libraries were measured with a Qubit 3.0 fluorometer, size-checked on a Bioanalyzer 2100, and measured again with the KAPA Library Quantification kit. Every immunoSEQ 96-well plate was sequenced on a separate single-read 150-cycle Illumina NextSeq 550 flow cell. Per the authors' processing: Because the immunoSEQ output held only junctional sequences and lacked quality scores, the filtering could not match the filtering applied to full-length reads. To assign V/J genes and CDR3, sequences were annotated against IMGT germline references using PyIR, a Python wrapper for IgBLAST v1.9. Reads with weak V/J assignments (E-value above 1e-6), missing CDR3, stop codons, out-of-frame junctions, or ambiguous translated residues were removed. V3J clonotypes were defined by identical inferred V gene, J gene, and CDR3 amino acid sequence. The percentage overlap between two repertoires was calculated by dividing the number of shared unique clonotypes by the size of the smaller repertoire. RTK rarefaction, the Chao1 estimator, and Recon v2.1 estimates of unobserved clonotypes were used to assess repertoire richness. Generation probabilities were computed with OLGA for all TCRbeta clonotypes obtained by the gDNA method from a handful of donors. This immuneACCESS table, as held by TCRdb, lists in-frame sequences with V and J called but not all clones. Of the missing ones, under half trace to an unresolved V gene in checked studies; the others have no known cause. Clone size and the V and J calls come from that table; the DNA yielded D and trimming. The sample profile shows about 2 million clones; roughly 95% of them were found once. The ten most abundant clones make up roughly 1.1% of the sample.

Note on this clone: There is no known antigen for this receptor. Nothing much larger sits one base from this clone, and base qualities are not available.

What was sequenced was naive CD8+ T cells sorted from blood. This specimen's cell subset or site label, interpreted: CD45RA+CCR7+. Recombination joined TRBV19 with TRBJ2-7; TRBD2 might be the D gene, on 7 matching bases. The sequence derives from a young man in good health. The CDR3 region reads CASSLIGGGTYEQYF. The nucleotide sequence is TGTGCCAGTAGTTTAATAGGGGGAGGGACCTACGAGCAGTACTTC.